This T cell receptor (beta chain) was retrieved from a study of CD8+ T cells in alopecia areata (dated by TCRdb to 2017 to 2018). Study-wide context: The treated patients took part in an open-label pilot trial in which moderate-to-severe alopecia areata was treated with oral tofacitinib at 5 to 10 mg twice daily. Disease severity in treated patients was measured with the SALT score, which quantifies the percentage of affected scalp surface area. TCRbeta CDR3 regions were amplified by immunoSEQ multiplex PCR with 35 Vbeta forward and 13 Jbeta reverse primers. The study used high-throughput TCRbeta sequencing to examine T cell clonal expansion in alopecia areata, in both the C3H/HeJ mouse model and human patients. Scalp clonality was compared among normal scalp (n=4), patchy alopecia areata scalp (n=8), and alopecia totalis/universalis scalp (n=8). Tofacitinib-treated patients had biopsies at baseline and at 4 and 24 weeks of treatment, with a later scalp biopsy in several patients. Patients received tofacitinib for 6 to 18 months and were then followed off drug for 6 months to check for delayed response and recurrence. In humans, TCRbeta sequencing was performed on scalp tissue and on sorted CD4+ and CD8+ peripheral blood T cells from healthy controls and from patients with patchy or totalis/universalis alopecia areata. The RNA source kit depended on sample type: the PAXgene miRNA kit for fixed scalp, the miRNeasy kit for PBMCs, and the RNeasy kit for mouse skin. The paper's findings and limits, for the study overall: The treated cohort was small, with a single nonresponder, so links between baseline CD8+ expansion and response need larger studies. Many expanded lesional clones were found to persist in scalp and blood during tofacitinib treatment, and relapse after treatment cessation may be partly explained by this persistence. Compared with normal scalp, lesional scalp, particularly in alopecia totalis/universalis, had higher clonality and more expanded CD8+ clones, which suggests antigenic drive. Tofacitinib significantly lowered scalp clonality and the number of expanded CD8+ clones among the top 100 scalp clones. Resident alphabeta T cells in normal human skin are also sequenced, complicating scalp TCR repertoire analysis, unlike mouse skin dominated by gammadelta T cells. Shared TCR sequences between patients were less evident than in mice, which may be partly attributable to HLA diversity in the patient population.

Library generation was performed with the immunoSEQ multiplex PCR assay. To provide template for TCR sequencing, every sample had RNA extracted and reverse transcribed into cDNA. First-strand cDNA was synthesized with SuperScript III using a 2:1 mix of oligo-dT and random hexamers. Amplification bias was assessed with a synthetic immune receptor repertoire, and residual bias was removed computationally. Under the source paper's analysis protocol: Raw reads were preprocessed to remove errors, and CDR3 was defined according to IMGT conventions as the region from the conserved cysteine to phenylalanine. To get clonality, Shannon entropy was normalized by log2 of the number of productive unique TCRs and the result was subtracted from 1. Whether each scalp clone was CD4 or CD8 was inferred by checking scalp TCRbeta sequences against the CD4 and CD8 repertoires from sorted blood. This is the immuneACCESS table as TCRdb keeps it, with only in-frame sequences that have V and J called. A part of the clones is gone; compared with another copy, unresolved V genes explain less than half, and the rest is unexplained. The DNA gave D and trimming, while V, J and clone size come from that table. This sample holds under 300,000 clones; 60% were observed only once. The ten largest clones represent about 0.93% of the sample.

Details on this clone: Its antigen remains undetermined. No clone much larger than this one lies a single base away; base qualities are absent.

CDR1 and CDR2 (SNHLY, FYNNEI) derive from the germline V gene. The V end gives up 6 bases and the J end 6 bases, leaving 13 bases in the junction not matched to a gene. Measured from the cysteine to the phenylalanine, the CDR3 is 17 residues long. Left in the record is the CDR3 DNA by itself, 51 bases read in frame from the first base. The sample's treatment or condition, from its label and the paper: oral pan-JAK inhibitor, 5-10 mg twice daily. From alopecia areata patients, peripheral blood was collected along with lesional scalp punch biopsies. PBMCs were isolated by density centrifugation and stained for CD3, CD4 and CD8, after which CD4+ and CD8+ T cells were sorted on a FACSAria.

This receptor was taken from a human donor with alopecia areata. The chain employs TRBV2 and TRBJ2-2, and 10 bases in between align with TRBD1. The sequenced sample was CD4+ T cells sorted from blood, obtained at approximately week 52, from a patient treated with tofacitinib. For the CDR3, the sequence is CASRKLPGQGRPGELFF. The bases read TGTGCCAGCAGGAAATTACCGGGACAGGGGCGACCCGGGGAGCTGTTTTTT.